These T cell receptor beta chains were read from a single sample in a study of blood T cells in healthy people across ages. TCRdb redid the calling of the 5' RACE reads with MiXCR, one entry per CDR3 protein. This sample has 700,000 or so distinct CDR3 sequences, with around two fifths found just once. The sequencing input was blood. The source is a man older than 75 in good health. Each CDR3 is given with its conserved first and last residue. D genes are given only for firm matches. Clone sizes are given selectively: once, few, many, or a class where the clone is expanded.

few | TRBJ2-1 | TRBD2 | TRBV12-3/TRBV12-4 | CASSFGLAGGTLDEQFF | TGTGCCAGCAGTTTTGGACTAGCGGGAGGGACCCTAGATGAGCAGTTCTTC
few | TRBJ2-5 | TRBD2 | TRBV28 | CASNIRGGQETQYF | TGTGCCAGCAATATAAGGGGAGGGCAAGAGACCCAGTACTTC
. | TRBJ1-2 | . | TRBV27 | CASSPKSRTAGNYGYTF | TGTGCCAGCAGCCCGAAATCCCGGACAGCAGGGAACTATGGCTACACCTTC
once | TRBJ2-7 | . | TRBV25-1 | CASSESGAGLRAYEQYF | TGTGCCAGCAGTGAATCTGGGGCGGGACTGCGAGCCTACGAGCAGTACTTC
. | TRBJ2-5 | TRBD2 | TRBV7-2 | CASSSSGGGLETQYF | TGTGCCAGCAGCTCCAGCGGGGGGGGGTTAGAGACCCAGTACTTC
few | TRBJ2-3 | TRBD2 | TRBV12-3/TRBV12-4 | CASRAGGTDTQYF | TGTGCCAGCCGCGCGGGGGGCACAGATACGCAGTATTTT
. | TRBJ2-7 | . | TRBV28 | CASIETGTTYEQYF | TGTGCCAGCATCGAAACCGGGACAACCTACGAGCAGTACTTC
. | TRBJ1-4 | TRBD1 | TRBV3-1 | CASSQGPGGDEKLFF | TGTGCCAGCAGCCAAGGCCCAGGGGGCGACGAAAAACTGTTTTTT
. | TRBJ2-5 | . | TRBV6-5 | CASSYEDETQYF | TGTGCCAGCAGTTACGAGGACGAGACCCAGTACTTC
few | TRBJ1-4 | . | TRBV4-3 | CASSPLGGNEKLFF | TGCGCCAGCAGCCCCCTTGGGGGGAATGAAAAACTGTTTTTT
few | TRBJ2-2 | TRBD1 | TRBV20-1 | CSASKDRGLGGELFF | TGCAGTGCGTCGAAGGACAGGGGGCTTGGCGGGGAGCTGTTTTTT
. | TRBJ1-2 | . | TRBV6-2/TRBV6-3 | CASSSLEGPYGYTF | TGTGCCAGCAGTTCCCTGGAAGGGCCCTATGGCTACACCTTC
. | TRBJ1-6 | . | TRBV7-9 | CASSLIDSPLHF | TGTGCCAGCAGCTTAATAGACTCACCCCTCCACTTT
. | TRBJ2-1 | TRBD2 | TRBV11-2 | CASSLGASGSVDEQFF | TGTGCCAGCAGCCTCGGGGCTAGCGGGAGTGTCGATGAGCAGTTCTTC
few | TRBJ2-5 | . | TRBV7-8 | CASSLGGGERGVETQYF | TGTGCCAGCAGCTTAGGAGGTGGGGAGAGGGGAGTGGAGACCCAGTACTTC
. | TRBJ2-2 | TRBD2 | TRBV7-2 | CASSVGLAGITGELFF | TGTGCCAGCAGCGTGGGGCTAGCGGGGATTACCGGGGAGCTGTTTTTT
once | TRBJ1-5 | . | TRBV7-2 | CASRYSTLQDQPQHF | TGTGCCAGCAGGTATTCGACATTGCAGGATCAGCCCCAGCATTTT
. | TRBJ1-6 | TRBD1 | TRBV25-1 | CASSAPGTDNSPLHF | TGTGCCAGCAGTGCACCCGGGACAGATAATTCACCCCTCCACTTT
. | TRBJ1-6 | TRBD1 | TRBV7-9 | CASSLGTGLNSPLHF | TGTGCCAGCAGCTTGGGGACAGGGTTGAATTCACCCCTCCACTTT
few | TRBJ2-5 | . | TRBV20-1 | CSARGQVQETQYF | TGCAGTGCTAGGGGGCAGGTCCAAGAGACCCAGTACTTC
. | TRBJ2-4 | . | TRBV27 | CASSEGFKNIQYF | TGTGCCAGCAGTGAGGGATTCAAAAACATTCAGTACTTC
. | TRBJ1-1 | . | TRBV6-2/TRBV6-3 | CASRKQTGGVDEAFF | TGTGCCAGCAGAAAACAGACAGGAGGTGTGGATGAAGCTTTCTTT
. | TRBJ1-1 | . | TRBV20-1 | CSATKEGVNTEAFF | TGCAGTGCGACTAAAGAGGGAGTGAACACTGAAGCTTTCTTT
. | TRBJ2-2 | . | TRBV2 | CASRGTRSTGELFF | TGTGCCAGCAGGGGGACCAGAAGCACCGGGGAGCTGTTTTTT
. | TRBJ1-2 | . | TRBV27 | CASTETGGRGGYGYIF | TGTGCCAGCACCGAGACGGGGGGCAGAGGAGGCTATGGCTACATCTTC
. | TRBJ2-5 | TRBD2 | TRBV20-1 | CSARLAGDFQETQYF | TGCAGTGCTAGACTAGCGGGAGACTTCCAAGAGACCCAGTACTTC
. | TRBJ2-4 | . | TRBV20-1 | CSASPDVAKNIQYF | TGCAGTGCTAGTCCCGATGTAGCCAAAAACATTCAGTACTTC
. | TRBJ2-1 | TRBD2 | TRBV20-1 | CSAGTGTSANNEQFF | TGCAGTGCTGGGACCGGGACTAGCGCCAACAATGAGCAGTTCTTC
. | TRBJ2-5 | . | TRBV24-1 | CATSDSQPGGISDLGEQYF | TGTGCCACCAGTGATTCCCAGCCTGGCGGGATCTCTGACCTAGGTGAGCAGTACTTC
. | TRBJ1-1 | . | TRBV12-3/TRBV12-4 | CASSPREGMNTEAFF | TGTGCCAGCAGTCCCCGGGAGGGCATGAACACTGAAGCTTTCTTT
few | TRBJ2-7 | . | TRBV6-6 | CASSYSRGASYEQYF | TGTGCCAGCAGTTACTCGAGGGGGGCTTCCTACGAGCAGTACTTC
. | TRBJ2-7 | . | TRBV20-1 | CSPFLDYEQYF | TGCAGTCCTTTCCTCGATTACGAGCAGTACTTC
. | TRBJ2-2 | TRBD2 | TRBV9 | CASSVAPLAGDGTGELFF | TGTGCCAGCAGCGTAGCTCCTTTAGCGGGAGACGGGACCGGGGAGCTGTTTTTT
. | TRBJ2-1 | . | TRBV20-1 | CSARPVDTGVNEQFF | TGCAGTGCTAGACCCGTAGACACGGGGGTAAATGAGCAGTTCTTC
. | TRBJ2-5 | . | TRBV6-2/TRBV6-3 | CASTGWGSQTRYF | TGTGCCAGCACTGGGTGGGGGAGCCAGACCCGGTACTTC
. | TRBJ2-1 | . | TRBV29-1 | CSVDWARTYNEQFF | TGCAGCGTTGATTGGGCCAGGACCTACAATGAGCAGTTCTTC
once | TRBJ2-3 | . | TRBV30 | CAWSEASLGGTQYF | TGTGCCTGGAGTGAGGCGTCTTTGGGTGGTACGCAGTATTTT
. | TRBJ2-1 | . | TRBV7-3 | CASSPRAGEQFF | TGTGCCAGCAGCCCCCGCGCGGGCGAGCAGTTCTTC
. | TRBJ2-3 | . | TRBV12-5 | CASGLGNAGVTDTQYF | TGTGCTAGTGGTTTGGGCAACGCCGGGGTCACAGATACGCAGTATTTT
many | TRBJ2-3 | TRBD1 | TRBV7-2 | CASSIGTVQADTQYF | TGTGCCAGCAGCATAGGGACAGTCCAGGCAGATACGCAGTATTTT
. | TRBJ2-7 | . | TRBV5-1 | CASSLVDSPAYEQYF | TGCGCCAGCAGCTTGGTCGACAGCCCAGCCTACGAGCAGTACTTC
. | TRBJ1-5 | . | TRBV28 | CASSLPLPIAQHF | TGTGCCAGCAGTTTGCCCTTGCCTATTGCCCAGCATTTT
. | TRBJ2-1 | TRBD1 | TRBV25-1 | CASSSTSTGGYNEQFF | TGTGCCAGCAGTTCGACGTCGACAGGGGGCTACAATGAGCAGTTCTTC
. | TRBJ2-5 | . | TRBV6-2/TRBV6-3 | CASTSFGEQYF | TGTGCCAGCACCTCCTTTGGGGAGCAGTACTTC
. | TRBJ2-7 | . | TRBV20-1 | CSASFAGPSYEQYF | TGCAGTGCTAGTTTTGCAGGACCCTCCTACGAGCAGTACTTC
few | TRBJ2-1 | TRBD2 | TRBV20-1 | CSTRTSGIIVREQFF | TGCAGTACAAGGACTAGCGGGATTATCGTGCGTGAGCAGTTCTTC
. | TRBJ2-5 | TRBD1 | TRBV10-2 | CASRGQVETQYF | TGCGCCAGCAGAGGACAGGTTGAGACCCAGTACTTC
once | TRBJ1-1 | TRBD1 | TRBV30 | CAWSPGQGAVNTEAFF | TGTGCCTGGAGTCCGGGACAGGGGGCGGTGAACACTGAAGCTTTCTTT
many | TRBJ2-3 | . | TRBV15 | CATSREVVGGPGDTQYF | TGTGCCACCAGCAGAGAGGTGGTGGGGGGCCCCGGGGATACGCAGTATTTT
. | TRBJ2-3 | TRBD1 | TRBV5-1 | CAGSLGQEGTDTQYF | TGCGCCGGCAGCTTGGGACAGGAGGGCACCGATACGCAGTATTTT
. | TRBJ2-6 | . | TRBV12-3/TRBV12-4 | CASSFRAGIGSGANVLTF | TGTGCCAGCAGTTTTAGGGCAGGGATAGGATCTGGGGCCAACGTCCTGACTTTC
. | TRBJ2-1 | . | TRBV20-1 | CSARVPDRLSDEQFF | TGCAGTGCTAGAGTCCCGGACCGCCTCTCCGATGAGCAGTTCTTC
few | TRBJ2-3 | TRBD2 | TRBV29-1 | CSVAPPGGKLTDTQYF | TGCAGCGTTGCCCCACCGGGGGGGAAACTCACAGATACGCAGTATTTT
few | TRBJ1-5 | . | TRBV15 | CATSTRVDQPQHF | TGTGCCACCAGCACCAGGGTTGATCAGCCCCAGCATTTT